Here is one TCR beta chain with its context. No antigen is known for it. The germline gives CDR1 MNHNS, CDR2 SASEGT. The CDR3 sequence is 14 residues long. The V end was cut by 3 bases, the J end by 0 bases, with 6 bases between. TCRdb's table, derived via immunoSEQ multiplex PCR, lists solely in-frame clones and lacks some. The sample has 75,000 to 90,000 clones, approximately 86% seen once; the top ten hold roughly 1.5%. This sample is part of a study of T cell repertoires and HLA-DP antigens. Overall study: Two male donors and one female donor spanned ages 18-to-29 through 60-to-69.

The clonotype comes from a man aged 45-60 years in good health and CMV-seronegative. Sequencing input: CD4+ T cells from PBMCs. V is TRBV6-1 and J is TRBJ1-5; D is undetermined. The CDR3 reads CASSEGSSNQPQHF. The CDR3 DNA reads TGTGCCAGCAGTGAGGGCAGTAGCAATCAGCCCCAGCATTTT.